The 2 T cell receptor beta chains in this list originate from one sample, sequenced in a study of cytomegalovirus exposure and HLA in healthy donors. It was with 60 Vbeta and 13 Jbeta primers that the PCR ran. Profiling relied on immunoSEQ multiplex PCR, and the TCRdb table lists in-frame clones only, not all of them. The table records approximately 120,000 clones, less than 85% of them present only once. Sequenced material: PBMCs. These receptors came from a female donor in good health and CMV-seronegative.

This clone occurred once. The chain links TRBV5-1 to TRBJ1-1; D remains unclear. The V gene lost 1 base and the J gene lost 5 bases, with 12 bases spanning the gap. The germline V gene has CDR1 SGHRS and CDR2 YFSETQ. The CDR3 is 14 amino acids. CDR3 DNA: TGCGCCAGCAGCTTGACCTCGGGAGGGACTGAAGCTTTCTTT. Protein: CASSLTSGGTEAFF.

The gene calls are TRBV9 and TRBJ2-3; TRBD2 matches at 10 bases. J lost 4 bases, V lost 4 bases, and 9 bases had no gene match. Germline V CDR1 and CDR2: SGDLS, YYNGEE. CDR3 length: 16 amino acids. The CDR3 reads CASSWSGGATADTQYF. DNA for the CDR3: TGTGCCAGCAGCTGGAGCGGGGGGGCAACCGCAGATACGCAGTATTTT.